This T cell receptor beta chain was captured in a study of early T cells in non-severe SARS-CoV-2 infection. This clonotype was recorded many times. Sequence at one end of the junction differs from germline and may be a read error. TCRdb passed the 5' RACE reads through MiXCR, listing each CDR3 protein once. Of 98,000 or so distinct CDR3 sequences detected, 12% appear once; the ten largest clones hold 3% to 3.5%. The receptor was derived from an adult who was a healthcare worker with PCR-confirmed SARS-CoV-2 infection or an uninfected control (not recorded which). Sequencing was carried out using whole blood.

The CDR3, as DNA: TGTGCCAGCAGTCGGGGTCGGGACGGCTTCCTTAGTTTC. This gives the protein CASSRGRDGFLSF. The rearrangement links TRBV6-5 to TRBJ2-7; D may be TRBD1 or TRBD2 (5 bases each). Germline V gives CDR1 MNHEY, CDR2 SVGAGI. The CDR3 extends over 13 amino acids.